Listed below are T cell receptor beta chains from one sample, sequenced in a study of blood T cell repertoires in COVID-19. Repertoires were generated with immunoSEQ multiplex PCR, while TCRdb's copy carries only in-frame clones and drops some. This table has roughly 130,000 clones, roughly 80% appearing once. The sequenced sample consisted of peripheral blood. These receptors were obtained from a woman in her fifties or sixties with acute or convalescent COVID-19. Each CDR3 is given with its conserved first and last residue. The D gene is left open where the match is weak. Clone sizes are given selectively: once, few, many, or a class where the clone is expanded.

d_call	clone_size	cdr3_length	v_call	j_call	cdr3_aa	cdr3_nt
TRBD1	NA	15	TRBV7-9	TRBJ1-1	CASSTRDRLNTEAFF	TGTGCCAGCAGCACGAGGGACAGGCTGAACACTGAAGCTTTCTTT
NA	NA	15	TRBV19	TRBJ1-2	CASSRSPKGNYGYTF	TGTGCCAGTAGCAGGTCCCCTAAAGGAAACTATGGCTACACCTTC
TRBD1	NA	15	TRBV7-6	TRBJ1-2	CASSSRRGLDYGYTF	TGTGCCAGCAGCAGTCGCAGGGGGCTGGACTATGGCTACACCTTC
NA	NA	13	TRBV7-3	TRBJ2-1	CASSAMGGNEQFF	TGTGCCAGCAGCGCCATGGGGGGCAATGAGCAGTTCTTC
TRBD1	few	16	TRBV3-1/TRBV3-2	TRBJ2-7	CASSHTTGQGKNEQYF	TGTGCCAGCAGCCATACAACGGGACAGGGGAAAAACGAGCAGTACTTC
NA	NA	13	TRBV9	TRBJ1-1	CASSVDGNTEAFF	TGTGCCAGCAGCGTAGACGGTAACACTGAAGCTTTCTTT
TRBD2	NA	18	TRBV4-1	TRBJ2-5	CASSQDAGGNYGRETQYF	TGCGCCAGCAGCCAAGATGCGGGGGGAAACTATGGGAGAGAGACCCAGTACTTC
TRBD1	NA	16	TRBV11-2	TRBJ1-1	CASSLDPGQGYRRAFF	TGTGCCAGCAGCTTAGACCCGGGACAGGGCTACCGGAGAGCTTTCTTT
NA	NA	14	TRBV19	TRBJ1-5	CASRRAEGNQPQHF	TGTGCCAGTAGAAGGGCGGAGGGCAATCAGCCCCAGCATTTT
TRBD1	NA	12	TRBV6-5	TRBJ1-2	CACPRTGGGYTF	TGTGCCTGTCCGAGGACAGGGGGAGGCTACACCTTC
NA	once	14	TRBV5-4	TRBJ2-5	CASSLLTGEETQYF	TGTGCCAGCAGCTTGCTGACAGGAGAAGAGACCCAGTACTTC
TRBD1	NA	14	TRBV11-3	TRBJ2-5	CASSPDRFGETQYF	TGTGCCAGCAGCCCGGACAGGTTCGGGGAGACCCAGTACTTC
NA	NA	14	TRBV7-8	TRBJ1-4	CASSPTRGDEKLFF	TGTGCCAGCAGCCCAACCAGGGGAGATGAAAAACTGTTTTTT
NA	NA	14	TRBV5-8	TRBJ1-5	CASSLVRRDQPQHF	TGTGCCAGCAGCTTGGTGCGCAGGGATCAGCCCCAGCATTTT
TRBD1	NA	12	TRBV9	TRBJ1-4	CASSVDGQELFF	TGTGCCAGCAGCGTAGATGGACAGGAACTGTTTTTT
NA	NA	15	TRBV4-1	TRBJ1-2	CASSPKTGANYGYTF	TGCGCCAGCAGCCCGAAAACAGGAGCTAACTATGGCTACACCTTC
NA	once	12	TRBV27	TRBJ1-2	CASTNRVDGYTF	TGTGCCAGCACTAACAGGGTAGATGGCTACACCTTC
NA	once	13	TRBV7-3	TRBJ1-1	CASRASIRTEAFF	TGTGCCAGCAGAGCCTCGATAAGAACTGAAGCTTTCTTT
TRBD1	few	13	TRBV7-8	TRBJ2-4	CASTQGASNIQYF	TGTGCCAGCACTCAGGGGGCGTCGAACATTCAGTACTTC
NA	NA	14	TRBV5-6	TRBJ1-5	CASSLLAGDQPQHF	TGTGCCAGCAGCTTGTTGGCCGGGGATCAGCCCCAGCATTTT
NA	NA	13	TRBV6-5	TRBJ1-1	CASSYQTGTEAFF	TGTGCCAGCAGTTACCAGACAGGTACGGAAGCTTTCTTT
NA	once	14	TRBV14	TRBJ2-2	CASRSGVNTGELFF	TGTGCCAGCAGGTCAGGGGTAAACACCGGGGAGCTGTTTTTT
NA	NA	15	TRBV6-2/TRBV6-3	TRBJ1-2	CASSYSFRREQGYTF	TGTGCCAGCAGTTACTCCTTCAGGAGGGAGCAGGGCTACACCTTC
NA	NA	16	TRBV4-2	TRBJ2-5	CASSQEEGLIQETQYF	TGTGCCAGCAGCCAAGAGGAGGGACTCATACAAGAGACCCAGTACTTC
NA	NA	17	TRBV2	TRBJ1-2	CASSEALPGSGGYGYTF	TGTGCCAGCAGTGAAGCGCTTCCGGGGAGCGGAGGTTATGGCTACACCTTC
TRBD1	NA	13	TRBV6-6	TRBJ1-6	CASRGTENSPLHF	TGTGCCAGCAGGGGGACAGAGAATTCACCCCTCCACTTT
TRBD1	NA	16	TRBV24-1	TRBJ1-5	CATSDPWTGSVQPQHF	TGTGCCACCAGTGATCCGTGGACAGGGTCGGTTCAGCCCCAGCATTTT
NA	once	15	TRBV18	TRBJ1-2	CASSLQVGVWYGYTF	TGTGCCAGCTCACTCCAAGTCGGGGTATGGTATGGCTACACCTTC
NA	NA	12	TRBV2	TRBJ1-1	CASRVRNTEAFF	TGTGCCAGCAGGGTCAGGAACACTGAAGCTTTCTTT
TRBD1	NA	13	TRBV30	TRBJ1-1	CAWRGQGASEAFF	TGTGCCTGGCGAGGACAGGGGGCATCTGAAGCTTTCTTT
TRBD1	once	15	TRBV9	TRBJ2-3	CASSSDRADTDTQYF	TGTGCCAGCAGCTCCGACAGGGCAGACACAGATACGCAGTATTTT
TRBD1	NA	14	TRBV10-3	TRBJ1-2	CAISASDRGQGYTF	TGTGCCATCAGTGCGTCTGACAGGGGGCAAGGCTACACCTTC
NA	once	12	TRBV19	TRBJ1-1	CASSPKGGLTFF	TGTGCCAGTAGTCCTAAGGGGGGGTTAACTTTCTTT
NA	NA	12	TRBV11-2	TRBJ2-5	CASSLDRETQYF	TGTGCCAGCAGCTTAGATCGAGAGACCCAGTACTTC
NA	once	11	TRBV3-1/TRBV3-2	TRBJ2-5	CASSQEGPQYF	TGTGCCAGCAGCCAAGAGGGCCCCCAGTACTTC
NA	NA	16	TRBV5-1	TRBJ2-3	CASSLGWQGGTDTQYF	TGCGCCAGCAGCTTGGGGTGGCAGGGCGGCACAGATACGCAGTATTTT
TRBD1	NA	12	TRBV12-3/TRBV12-4	TRBJ1-2	CASNLQGYGYTF	TGTGCCAGCAACTTACAGGGGTATGGCTACACCTTC
NA	NA	13	TRBV19	TRBJ2-3	CASSKGSTDTQYF	TGTGCCAGTAGTAAGGGGAGCACAGATACGCAGTATTTT
NA	NA	15	TRBV7-9	TRBJ2-3	CASSLKGVGPDTQYF	TGTGCCAGCAGCTTAAAGGGGGTGGGGCCGGATACGCAGTATTTT
NA	NA	12	TRBV19	TRBJ1-2	CASSGLNYGYTF	TGTGCCAGCAGTGGACTAAACTATGGCTACACCTTC
TRBD1	once	14	TRBV30	TRBJ2-5	CAWSQSRRGETQYF	TGTGCCTGGAGCCAGTCCCGCAGGGGGGAGACCCAGTACTTC
NA	NA	15	TRBV4-1	TRBJ1-1	CASSQDQGRNTEAFF	TGCGCCAGCAGCCAAGATCAGGGCCGGAACACTGAAGCTTTCTTT
NA	NA	15	TRBV2	TRBJ2-3	CASSPEDPSTDTQYF	TGTGCCAGCAGCCCGGAGGACCCTAGCACAGATACGCAGTATTTT
NA	NA	16	TRBV3-1/TRBV3-2	TRBJ2-2	CASSRPGTMNTGELFF	TGTGCCAGCAGCCGCCCCGGGACAATGAACACCGGGGAGCTGTTTTTT
NA	NA	14	TRBV19	TRBJ2-7	CASRVTTGDHEQYF	TGTGCCAGTAGGGTGACGACAGGCGACCACGAGCAGTACTTC
TRBD2	NA	14	TRBV6-5	TRBJ2-1	CASSLRGGHNEQFF	TGTGCCAGCAGTCTGCGGGGGGGCCACAATGAGCAGTTCTTC
TRBD1	NA	15	TRBV3-1/TRBV3-2	TRBJ1-2	CASSQDLTTGTGYTF	TGTGCCAGCAGCCAAGATCTGACGACAGGGACTGGCTACACCTTC
TRBD1	few	19	TRBV19	TRBJ1-5	CASSIDRWGQVGINQPQHF	TGTGCCAGTAGTATAGATCGATGGGGACAGGTCGGGATCAATCAGCCCCAGCATTTT
NA	NA	15	TRBV10-3	TRBJ2-2	CAISVSTGDTGELFF	TGTGCCATCAGTGTATCTACAGGTGACACCGGGGAGCTGTTTTTT
NA	NA	14	TRBV6-6	TRBJ1-1	CASSPQGRSTEAFF	TGTGCCAGCAGCCCACAGGGAAGGAGCACTGAAGCTTTCTTT
NA	NA	15	TRBV5-4	TRBJ1-2	CASCPGGQQNYGYTF	TGTGCATCATGTCCTGGTGGCCAACAAAACTATGGCTACACCTTC
NA	NA	13	TRBV11-2	TRBJ1-1	CASSSHWNTEAFF	TGTGCCAGCAGCTCCCATTGGAACACTGAAGCTTTCTTT
TRBD2	NA	14	TRBV3-1/TRBV3-2	TRBJ2-1	CASSQEGTRTEQFF	TGTGCCAGCAGCCAAGAGGGGACTAGAACTGAGCAGTTCTTC
NA	NA	18	TRBV21-1	TRBJ1-5	CASSLSRTRDRANQPQHF	TGTGCCAGCAGCTTAAGTAGAACCCGGGACAGGGCTAATCAGCCCCAGCATTTT
NA	few	15	TRBV6-5	TRBJ1-5	CASSYSGRSNQPQHF	TGTGCCAGCAGTTACTCGGGCAGGAGCAATCAGCCCCAGCATTTT